Each of the 28 T cell receptor beta chains below was sequenced from the same sample in a study of a mutant IDH1 vaccine in newly diagnosed glioma. Indicated time point: week 47, end of study. Each vaccine dose was 300 ug of mutant IDH1 20-mer peptide, with topical imiquimod. This table comes from immunoSEQ multiplex PCR, and its TCRdb copy is limited to in-frame clones, with some not included. Among roughly 50,000 clones listed, less than 85% were seen once. Their antigens remain unidentified. The sample here was PBMCs, taken from a glioma patient whose treatment included an IDH1 peptide vaccine. The receptors originated from a woman in her forties with glioma. Some clones in this sample may be carry-over from other donors' samples.

With regard to this clone: The germline gene is not matched at one end of the junction; a read error may be the cause. V usage is TRBV6-5 and J usage is TRBJ2-7; 11 bases fit TRBD1. Germline lookup yields CDR1 MNHEY and CDR2 SVGAGI. The CDR3 contains 14 residues. For the CDR3, the DNA is TGTGCCAGCACGCGGACAGGGGGCTTCCACGAGCAGCACTTC. Its translation: CASTRTGGFHEQHF.

The chain uses TRBV7-8 and TRBJ2-7; 9 bases map to TRBD1. The CDR3 consists of 13 residues. Germline lookup yields CDR1 SGHVS and CDR2 FQNEAQ. With V trimmed by 3 bases and J by 4 bases, 1 base remained unmatched. CDR3 in amino acids: CASSLTGGYEQYF. The CDR3 bases are TGTGCCAGCAGCTTGACAGGGGGGTACGAGCAGTACTTC. Full variable domain (missing parts from reference TRBV7-8 and TRBJ2-7): GAGVSQSPRYKVAKRGQDVALRCDPISGHVSLFWYQQALGQGPEFLTYFQNEAQLDKSGLPSDRFFAERPEGSVSTLKIQRTQQEDSAVYLCASSLTGGYEQYFGPGTRLTVT.

The rearrangement links TRBV7-2 to TRBJ1-5, with 7 nucleotides matching TRBD1. CDR3 length: 17 residues. Trimming at V came to 1 base and at J to 4 bases, leaving 10 bases not matched to a gene. Per germline, CDR1 SGHTA and CDR2 FQGNSA. The CDR3 loop reads CASSLVLLTGPNQPQHF. DNA of the CDR3: TGTGCCAGCAGCTTAGTTCTTTTGACAGGGCCTAATCAGCCCCAGCATTTT. The whole variable domain, filled in from reference TRBV7-2 and TRBJ1-5, reads GAGVSQSPSNKVTEKGKDVELRCDPISGHTALYWYRQSLGQGLEFLIYFQGNSAPDKSGLPSDRFSAERTGGSVSTLTIQRTQQEDSAVYLCASSLVLLTGPNQPQHFGDGTRLSIL.

The genes are TRBV10-3 and TRBJ2-1, with a possible D match to TRBD1 (5 bases). V was shortened by 2 bases and J by 7 bases, with 12 bases between the two germline ends. Germline CDR1 ENHRY, CDR2 SYGVKD. The CDR3 runs 14 residues. The CDR3 sequence: CAISETAQGNEQFF. As DNA, the CDR3 is TGTGCCATCAGTGAGACGGCCCAGGGAAATGAGCAGTTCTTC.

This chain uses TRBV29-1 with TRBJ2-7, with TRBD2 matching over 10 bases. CDR3 length: 12 residues. Unmatched junction bases numbered 3, after V lost 7 bases and J lost 3 bases. In germline, CDR1 is SQVTM, CDR2 ANQGSEA. CDR3 in amino acids: CSARTSGYEQYF. The CDR3 nucleotides read TGCAGCGCCCGGACTAGCGGCTACGAGCAGTACTTC.

As to this clone: One junction end disagrees with the germline gene, perhaps due to a read error. The genes are TRBV7-7 and TRBJ2-2; 11 positions agree with TRBD2. This CDR3 is 15 amino acids long. Germline V lookup: CDR1 SSHAT, CDR2 FNYEAQ (reference sequence). In DNA, the CDR3 is TGTGCTAGCAGCTTACTAGCGGGAGACACCGGGGAGCTGTTTTTT. As protein: CASSLLAGDTGELFF.

The V call is TRBV30, the J call TRBJ1-1; D ambiguous. Germline loops: CDR1 GTSNPN, CDR2 SVGIG (reference sequence). The CDR3 is made up of 11 amino acids. V gave up 2 bases and J gave up 7 bases, with 8 bases separating them. CDR3 sequence reads: CAWSPRYEAFF. The CDR3, as DNA: TGTGCCTGGAGTCCCAGATATGAAGCTTTCTTT.

V is TRBV5-1 and J is TRBJ2-7; a weak D match, TRBD1 (6 bases). Germline V CDR1 and CDR2: SGHRS, YFSETQ. The CDR3 has 13 residues. Trimming removed 4 bases at V and 6 bases at J, with 14 bases between. The CDR3 DNA reads as TGCGCCAGCAGCCCTCTACAGGGTGGCGAGCAGTACTTC. This sequence encodes CASSPLQGGEQYF.

The V and J genes are TRBV5-1 and TRBJ2-2; D unresolved. Germline V gives CDR1 SGHRS, CDR2 YFSETQ. The CDR3 sequence is 13 residues long. The V end lost 0 bases, the J end lost 3 bases, and 3 bases lay between the germline ends. The CDR3 nucleotides are TGCGCCAGCAGCTTGGACTACACCGGGGAGCTGTTTTTT. It specifies CASSLDYTGELFF.

The rearrangement joins TRBV27 to TRBJ2-3; 7 bases match TRBD1. This CDR3 spans 16 amino acids. The germline V gene has CDR1 MNHEY and CDR2 SMNVEV (reference sequence). V lost 2 bases, J lost 2 bases, and 7 bases stayed unmatched. The CDR3 protein is CASSLLDRDLTDTQYF. DNA of the CDR3: TGTGCCAGCAGTTTACTCGACAGGGACCTCACAGATACGCAGTATTTT.

V and J are TRBV6-1 and TRBJ1-5; D gene uncertain. The CDR3 is 15 residues long. Germline V gene sequence: CDR1 MNHNS, CDR2 SASEGT. Between the trimmed V and J ends, which lost 3 bases and 0 bases, there was a span of 9 bases. The CDR3 loop is CASSEFLVSNQPQHF. The CDR3 region has the DNA TGTGCCAGCAGTGAGTTTCTCGTTAGCAATCAGCCCCAGCATTTT.

The chain joins TRBV5-1 to TRBJ2-2; D perhaps matches TRBD1 (5 bases). This CDR3 spans 15 amino acids. Per germline, CDR1 SGHRS and CDR2 YFSETQ. V lost 2 bases and J 0 bases, leaving 8 bases between the germline ends. The CDR3 bases are TGCGCCAGCAGCTTCGAGACAGCGAACACCGGGGAGCTGTTTTTT. Translation gives CASSFETANTGELFF.

The rearrangement uses TRBV19 and TRBJ2-7, with 9 bases fitting TRBD1. The CDR3 runs 15 residues. The J segment lost 2 bases and the V segment lost 7 bases, leaving 9 bases of the junction unmatched. The germline CDR1 and CDR2 sequences are LNHDA and SQIVND (reference sequence). CDR3 nucleotides: TGTGCCAGTACCGCCGGGACAGGGCCCGCCTACGAGCAGTACTTC. Its translation: CASTAGTGPAYEQYF.

CDR3: CAWQTGGSNQPQHF. The CDR3 coding sequence is TGTGCCTGGCAAACAGGCGGCAGCAATCAGCCCCAGCATTTT. The chain uses TRBV30 and TRBJ1-5, with D possibly TRBD1 on 5 matching bases. With 5 bases removed from V and 1 base from J, the gap between germline ends came to 12 bases. Germline V gives CDR1 GTSNPN, CDR2 SVGIG (reference sequence). The CDR3 length is 14 residues.

The chain is built from TRBV7-9 and TRBJ1-1; D not certain. Germline CDR1 SEHNR, CDR2 FQNEAQ (reference sequence). Trimming took off 0 bases at V and 0 bases at J, with 8 bases between the two ends. The CDR3 is 15 residues long. As DNA, the CDR3 is TGTGCCAGCAGCTTAGCCCAGGCCGTGAACACTGAAGCTTTCTTT. Translated, it gives CASSLAQAVNTEAFF.

The rearrangement uses TRBV10-3 and TRBJ2-7; TRBD1 matches 8 bases. There are 14 residues in the CDR3. V trimming: 5 bases; J trimming: 3 bases; junction bases outside the gene matches: 6. Germline V lookup: CDR1 ENHRY, CDR2 SYGVKD. CDR3 amino acids: CAISSQGEFYEQYF. The CDR3 DNA follows: TGTGCCATCAGTTCACAGGGGGAGTTCTACGAGCAGTACTTC.

The genes are TRBV4-3 and TRBJ1-5; no clear D gene. Germline loops: CDR1 LGHNA, CDR2 YSLEER. The CDR3 is 15 residues long. Between the trimmed V and J ends, which lost 0 bases and 1 base, there was a span of 7 bases. The CDR3 is CASSQESGSNQPQHF. The CDR3 coding sequence is TGCGCCAGCAGCCAAGAATCGGGAAGCAATCAGCCCCAGCATTTT.

The chain couples TRBV9 to TRBJ2-5, with 8 bases fitting TRBD1. This CDR3 has 15 amino acids. The germline CDR1 and CDR2 sequences are SGDLS and YYNGEE. With V trimmed by 0 bases and J by 3 bases, 4 bases remained unmatched. In nucleotides, the CDR3 is TGTGCCAGCAGCGTAGAGATGGGACAGGAAGAGACCCAGTACTTC. As protein: CASSVEMGQEETQYF. Combining the CDR3 with reference TRBV9 and TRBJ2-5 gives the whole variable domain DSGVTQTPKHLITATGQRVTLRCSPRSGDLSVYWYQQSLDQGLQFLIQYYNGEERAKGNILERFSAQQFPDLHSELNLSSLELGDSALYFCASSVEMGQEETQYFGPGTRLLVL.

The chain joins TRBV4-1 to TRBJ2-2, with TRBD2 as a possible D gene (5 bases). Germline CDR1 is MGHRA and CDR2 is YSYEKL. The germline V and J ends were trimmed by 6 bases and 2 bases, with 13 bases remaining between them. This CDR3 contains 15 residues. CDR3 DNA sequence: TGCGCCAGCAGTCAAAGACTACCAAACACCGGGGAGCTGTTTTTT. Translation: CASSQRLPNTGELFF.

The gene calls are TRBV12-5 and TRBJ2-2; TRBD1 matches 7 bases. Germline CDR1 LGHNT, CDR2 FRNRAP. The CDR3 has 16 residues. V trimming: 2 bases; J trimming: 4 bases; junction bases outside the gene matches: 7. CDR3 in amino acids: CASGLSLTGSTGELFF. The CDR3 DNA is TGTGCTAGTGGTTTGTCTTTGACAGGGAGCACCGGGGAGCTGTTTTTT.

This clone has just one count. As DNA, the CDR3 is TGCGCCAGCAGTGAGCGGTACCAAGAGACCCAGTACTTC. Its translation is CASSERYQETQYF. The J gene is TRBJ2-5, the V gene TRBV10-1; the D is unclear. This CDR3 spans 13 amino acids. The germline V gene has CDR1 WNHNN and CDR2 SYGVQD (reference sequence). V gave up 2 bases and J gave up 0 bases, with 4 bases separating them.

The table lists this clone with a count of one. This sequence joins TRBV9 and TRBJ2-7; TRBD1 is a possible D gene (6 bases). Germline values: CDR1 SGDLS, CDR2 YYNGEE. The CDR3 is 15 amino acids. V gave up 3 bases and J gave up 3 bases, with 16 bases separating them. This CDR3 reads CASSGGNRAGYEQYF. CDR3 bases: TGTGCCAGCAGCGGTGGAAACAGGGCGGGCTACGAGCAGTACTTC.

This clone was picked up a small number of times. This rearrangement joins TRBV4-2 to TRBJ1-4; 9 bases match TRBD1. The V and J ends lost 5 bases and 3 bases, in that order; junction bases with no gene match: 7. The CDR3 spans 16 residues. The germline gives CDR1 LGHNA, CDR2 YNFKEQ. The CDR3 loop is CASSLQGAESNEKLFF. CDR3 DNA: TGTGCCAGCAGCTTACAGGGGGCAGAATCTAATGAAAAACTGTTTTTT.

The chain is built from TRBV9 and TRBJ1-2; D uncertain. The V end was cut by 3 bases, the J end by 4 bases, with 16 bases between. Per the germline V gene, CDR1 is SGDLS and CDR2 is YYNGEE. The CDR3 runs to 15 residues. DNA for the CDR3: TGTGCCAGCAGCGGCGGGAGACCTGATCGCTATGGCTACACCTTC. Amino acid sequence: CASSGGRPDRYGYTF.

This rearrangement joins TRBV7-9 to TRBJ2-3; 7 bases fit TRBD2. This CDR3 spans 14 amino acids. CDR1 and CDR2 (germline): SEHNR, FQNEAQ (reference sequence). V gave up 5 bases and J gave up 4 bases; unmatched junction bases: 6. The CDR3 spells CASSRVGLADTQYF. CDR3 DNA: TGTGCCAGCAGCAGAGTAGGACTAGCAGATACGCAGTATTTT.

There are a few counts of this clone. J is TRBJ1-6 and V is TRBV4-3; D might be TRBD1 (5 bases). Germline lookup yields CDR1 LGHNA and CDR2 YSLEER. With 0 bases removed from V and 6 bases from J, the gap between germline ends came to 12 bases. There are 16 residues in the CDR3. In DNA form, the CDR3 reads TGCGCCAGCAGCCAAGATCGCATGGGGCCTAATTCACCCCTCCACTTT. Amino acid sequence: CASSQDRMGPNSPLHF.

The chain links TRBV4-3 to TRBJ2-7; TRBD1 might be the D (5 bases). This CDR3 has 15 residues. Germline assignment: CDR1 LGHNA and CDR2 YSLEER. V lost 0 bases and J 0 bases, leaving 9 bases between the germline ends. CDR3 in amino acids: CASSQDRDSSYEQYF. The CDR3 DNA reads as TGCGCCAGCAGCCAAGATCGAGACAGCTCCTACGAGCAGTACTTC.

The chain is built from TRBV25-1 and TRBJ2-5; D perhaps matches TRBD2 (6 bases). The CDR3 consists of 13 residues. V was cut by 3 bases and J by 4 bases, with 9 bases left in between. The germline V gene has CDR1 MGHDK and CDR2 SYGVNS. CDR3 bases: TGTGCCAGCAGTGAGGACTACCGAGAGACCCAGTACTTC. As protein: CASSEDYRETQYF.